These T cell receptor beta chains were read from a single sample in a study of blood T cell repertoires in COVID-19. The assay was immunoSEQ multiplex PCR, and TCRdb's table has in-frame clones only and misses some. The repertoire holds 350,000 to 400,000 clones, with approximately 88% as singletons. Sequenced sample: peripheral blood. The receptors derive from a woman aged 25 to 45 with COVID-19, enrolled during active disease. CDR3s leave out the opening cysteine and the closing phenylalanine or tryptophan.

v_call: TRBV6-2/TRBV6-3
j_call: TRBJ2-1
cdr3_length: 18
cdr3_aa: ASSYDARLGTSGSGNEQF

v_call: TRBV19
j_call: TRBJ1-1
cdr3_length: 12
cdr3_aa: ASGLTTRNTEAF

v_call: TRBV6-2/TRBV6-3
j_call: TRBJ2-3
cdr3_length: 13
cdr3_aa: ASSRGSSGPDTQY

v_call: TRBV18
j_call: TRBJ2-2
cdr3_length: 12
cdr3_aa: ASFEGTATGELF

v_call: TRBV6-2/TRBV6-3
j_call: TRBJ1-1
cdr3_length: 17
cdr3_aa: ASSLGEGGTGVDITEAF

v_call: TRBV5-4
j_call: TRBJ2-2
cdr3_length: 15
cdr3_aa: ASSLGHGGTGTGELF

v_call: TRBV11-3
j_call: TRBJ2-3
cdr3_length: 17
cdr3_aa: ASSSPISTSGRSTDTQY

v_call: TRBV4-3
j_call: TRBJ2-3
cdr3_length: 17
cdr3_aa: ASSRRLAGGDSYTDTQY

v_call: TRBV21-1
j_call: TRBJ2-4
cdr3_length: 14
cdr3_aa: ASSNAAIIAKNIQY

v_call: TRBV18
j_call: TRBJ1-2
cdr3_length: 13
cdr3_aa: ASSPPVGAYYGYT

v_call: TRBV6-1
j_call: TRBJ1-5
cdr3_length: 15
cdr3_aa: ASSGVPGFRRNQPQH

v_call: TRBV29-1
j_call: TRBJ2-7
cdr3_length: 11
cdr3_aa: SVESAGQGERY

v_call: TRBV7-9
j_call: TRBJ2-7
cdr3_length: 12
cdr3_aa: ASSSAQGLYEQY

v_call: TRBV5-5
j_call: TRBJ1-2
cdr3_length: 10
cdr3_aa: ASSMNRVGYT

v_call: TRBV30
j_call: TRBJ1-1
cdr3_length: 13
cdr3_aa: AWRRQGASRSEAF

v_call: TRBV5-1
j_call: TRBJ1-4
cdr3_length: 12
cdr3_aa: ASSLQGVEEKLF

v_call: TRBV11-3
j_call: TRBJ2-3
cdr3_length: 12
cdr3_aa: ASSLGGSTDTQY

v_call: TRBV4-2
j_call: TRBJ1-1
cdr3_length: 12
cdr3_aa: ASSQDRGSTEAF

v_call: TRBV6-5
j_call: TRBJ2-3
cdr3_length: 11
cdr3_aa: ASSFRGADTQY

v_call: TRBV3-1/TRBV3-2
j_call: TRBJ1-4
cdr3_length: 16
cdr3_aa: ASSQDLGEGATNEKLF

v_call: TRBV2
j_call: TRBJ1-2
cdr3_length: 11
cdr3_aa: ASISQGFHGYT

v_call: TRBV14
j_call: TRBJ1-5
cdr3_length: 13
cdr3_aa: ASSQRTGRNQPQH

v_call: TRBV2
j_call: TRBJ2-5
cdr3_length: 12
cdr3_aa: ASTGFGGQGAQY

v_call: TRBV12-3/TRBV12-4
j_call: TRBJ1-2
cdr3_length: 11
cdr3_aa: ASSYPSGDGYT

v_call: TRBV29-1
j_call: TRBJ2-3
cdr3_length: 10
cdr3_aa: SVGTTRGTQY

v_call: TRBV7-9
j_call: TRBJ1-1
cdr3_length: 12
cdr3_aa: ASSSGQEDTEAF

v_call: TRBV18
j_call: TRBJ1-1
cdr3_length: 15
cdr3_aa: ASSPATARQMNTEAF

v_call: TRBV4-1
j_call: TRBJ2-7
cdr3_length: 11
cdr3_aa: ASSQNPDYEQY

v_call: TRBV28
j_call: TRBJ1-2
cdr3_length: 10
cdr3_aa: ASGSRDHGYT

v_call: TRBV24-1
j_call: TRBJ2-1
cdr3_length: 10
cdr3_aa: ATSDLAGEQF

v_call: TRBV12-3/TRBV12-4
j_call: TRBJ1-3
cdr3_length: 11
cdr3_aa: ASSPAWGNTIY

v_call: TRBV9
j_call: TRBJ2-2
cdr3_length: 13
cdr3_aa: ASSASSASPGELF

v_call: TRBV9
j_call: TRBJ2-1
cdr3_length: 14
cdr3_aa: ASSVGVAGGANEQF

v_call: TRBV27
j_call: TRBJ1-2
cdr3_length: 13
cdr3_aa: ASSDRDRAYLGYT

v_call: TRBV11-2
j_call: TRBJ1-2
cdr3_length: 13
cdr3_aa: ASRGPIQGGYGYT

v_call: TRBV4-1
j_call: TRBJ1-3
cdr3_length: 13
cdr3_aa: ASSPMEGFGNTIY

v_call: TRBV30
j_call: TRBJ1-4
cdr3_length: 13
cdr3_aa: AWSVAPGGGEKLF

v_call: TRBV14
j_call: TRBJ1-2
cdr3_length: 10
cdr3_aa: ASSQGDYGYT

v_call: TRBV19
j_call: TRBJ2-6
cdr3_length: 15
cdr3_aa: ASSIMFREDGANVLT